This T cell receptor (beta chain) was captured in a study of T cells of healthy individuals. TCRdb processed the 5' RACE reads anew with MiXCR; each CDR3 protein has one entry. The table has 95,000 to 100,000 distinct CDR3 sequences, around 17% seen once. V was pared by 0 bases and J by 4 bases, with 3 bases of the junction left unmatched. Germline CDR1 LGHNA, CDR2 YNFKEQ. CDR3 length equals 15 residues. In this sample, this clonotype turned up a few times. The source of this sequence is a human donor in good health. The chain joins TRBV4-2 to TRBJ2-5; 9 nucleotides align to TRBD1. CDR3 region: CASSQERGQGETQYF. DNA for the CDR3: TGTGCCAGCAGCCAAGAGAGGGGACAGGGAGAGACCCAGTACTTC.